The clone carrying this T cell receptor beta chain was picked up a small number of times. As yet, its antigen is unknown. The V gene's germline CDR1 is SGHRS and CDR2 YFSETQ. The CDR3 has 15 amino acids. V dropped 0 bases and J dropped 4 bases, with 14 bases sitting between them. The study made its TCR cDNA through 5'RACE template switching. That step introduced a universal primer site along with UMIs. TCRdb reprocessed the 5' RACE reads via MiXCR and lists one record per CDR3 protein. The sample includes 450,000 to 600,000 distinct CDR3 sequences, roughly 12% of them seen just once. The data originate from a study of T cells after yellow fever vaccination. Study as a whole: Fractions with few cells were prepared using SMART-Seq v4 Ultra Low Input. Study results and limitations: The appearance of a small share of clonotypes in both CD4 and CD8 compartments was observed.

This receptor was taken from a young man who received the YFV17D yellow fever vaccine. The material was PBMCs, obtained on the day of the yellow fever booster vaccination. The V call is TRBV5-1, the J call TRBJ2-7; possibly TRBD1 or TRBD2 for D (5 bases each). CDR3 residues: CASSLAEGIGYEQYF. The CDR3 DNA is TGCGCCAGCAGCTTGGCCGAGGGGATTGGGTACGAGCAGTACTTC.